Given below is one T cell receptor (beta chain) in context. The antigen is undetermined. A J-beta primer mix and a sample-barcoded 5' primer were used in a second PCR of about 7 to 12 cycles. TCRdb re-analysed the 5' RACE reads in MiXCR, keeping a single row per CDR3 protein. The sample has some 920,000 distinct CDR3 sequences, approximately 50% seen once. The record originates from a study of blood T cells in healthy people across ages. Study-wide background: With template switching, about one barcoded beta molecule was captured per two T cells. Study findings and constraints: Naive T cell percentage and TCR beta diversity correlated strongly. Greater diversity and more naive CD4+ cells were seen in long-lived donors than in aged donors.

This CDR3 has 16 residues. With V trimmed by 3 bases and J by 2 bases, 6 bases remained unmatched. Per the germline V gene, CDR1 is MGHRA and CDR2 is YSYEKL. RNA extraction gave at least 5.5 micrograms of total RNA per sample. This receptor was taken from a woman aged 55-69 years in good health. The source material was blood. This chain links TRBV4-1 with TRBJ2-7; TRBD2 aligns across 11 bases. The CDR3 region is CASSQPGLAATYEQYF. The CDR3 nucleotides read TGCGCCAGCAGCCAGCCGGGACTAGCGGCGACCTACGAGCAGTACTTC.